Presented here are 12 T cell receptor beta chains from one specimen sequenced in a study of cytomegalovirus exposure and HLA in healthy donors. The PCR employed 60 Vbeta primers together with 13 Jbeta primers. Generated by immunoSEQ multiplex PCR, the TCRdb table keeps only in-frame clones and is missing some. The table lists some 170,000 clones, 81% of them singletons. What was sequenced was PBMCs. Receptor source: a woman between 50 and 59 years old in good health and CMV-seronegative.

The J gene is TRBJ2-2, the V gene TRBV7-9; 8 nucleotides agree with TRBD1. There are 13 residues in the CDR3. Trimming cost V 6 bases and J 7 bases; bases outside gene matches: 4. Germline V gives CDR1 SEHNR, CDR2 FQNEAQ (reference sequence). The CDR3 DNA follows: TGTGCCAGCAGTCCCGGGACAGGCGGGGAGCTGTTTTTT. Amino acids: CASSPGTGGELFF.

The gene calls are TRBV5-1 and TRBJ2-7; 8 bases map to TRBD2. The CDR3 has 15 amino acids. Germline V gene sequence: CDR1 SGHRS, CDR2 YFSETQ. V was clipped by 1 base and J by 0 bases; unmatched bases: 3. The CDR3 sequence is CASSLTSGLSYEQYF. As DNA, the CDR3 is TGCGCCAGCAGCTTGACTAGCGGACTCTCCTACGAGCAGTACTTC.

This chain uses TRBV28 with TRBJ2-7; 15 nucleotides match TRBD2. This CDR3 contains 17 residues. The ends lost 2 bases at V and 5 bases at J; junction bases unmatched: 7. CDR1 MDHEN and CDR2 SYDVKM come from the germline V gene. The CDR3 loop reads CASSLGTSGRKSNEQYF. The CDR3 nucleotides are TGTGCCAGCAGTTTAGGGACTAGCGGGAGGAAATCGAACGAGCAGTACTTC.

The chain couples TRBV2 to TRBJ1-5; D unresolved. Trimming pared 0 bases from V and 7 bases from J, leaving 10 bases between. The CDR3 runs 14 residues. Germline CDR1 reads SNHLY; CDR2 reads FYNNEI. As DNA, the CDR3 is TGTGCCAGCAGTGAAGCCCGAGGCGAGCAGCCCCAGCATTTT. Translating gives CASSEARGEQPQHF.

The genes are TRBV19 and TRBJ1-5, with D possibly matching TRBD1 (6 bases). The V gene lost 4 bases and the J gene lost 10 bases, with 14 bases spanning the gap. Germline V gives CDR1 LNHDA, CDR2 SQIVND (reference sequence). The CDR3 is made up of 13 amino acids. The CDR3 region is CASSKDSRRPQHF. Written as DNA, the CDR3 is TGTGCCAGTAGTAAGGACAGTCGAAGACCCCAGCATTTT.

V and J are TRBV2 and TRBJ2-1; TRBD1 matches 8 bases. The CDR3 runs 13 residues. Trimming at V came to 4 bases and at J to 8 bases, leaving 4 bases not matched to a gene. CDR1 SNHLY and CDR2 FYNNEI come from the germline V gene. The DNA for the CDR3 is TGTGCCAGCAGTGGGCGGACAGGGCATGAGCAGTTCTTC. As protein: CASSGRTGHEQFF.

This rearrangement joins TRBV5-1 to TRBJ2-7; unclear D gene. Germline V gene data show CDR1 as SGHRS and CDR2 as YFSETQ. The CDR3 length is 14 residues. The V gene lost 0 bases and the J gene lost 4 bases, with 11 bases spanning the gap. The CDR3 sequence is CASSLGQVLYEQYF. CDR3 sequence (DNA): TGCGCCAGCAGCTTGGGGCAGGTTCTTTACGAGCAGTACTTC.

The rearrangement links TRBV27 to TRBJ2-2; D ambiguous. V lost 5 bases, J lost 4 bases, and 14 bases lay in between. The CDR3 is made up of 15 amino acids. CDR1 is MNHEY, CDR2 SMNVEV, per germline (reference sequence). The CDR3 loop is CASSPSYGPTGELFF. For the CDR3, the DNA is TGTGCCAGCAGTCCTTCCTATGGTCCCACCGGGGAGCTGTTTTTT.

V and J are TRBV29-1 and TRBJ2-5; D may be TRBD2 (6 bases). The CDR3 is made up of 14 amino acids. Germline-derived CDR1 and CDR2 are SQVTM and ANQGSEA. V dropped 7 bases and J dropped 0 bases, with 15 bases sitting between them. In DNA form, the CDR3 reads TGCAGCGGACGATCGGGAGCATACCAAGAGACCCAGTACTTC. Translation gives CSGRSGAYQETQYF.

This clone is a singleton in its sample. The V gene is TRBV7-2, the J gene TRBJ1-1; D is uncertain. The ends were cut back, 3 bases at V and 1 base at J, with 9 bases in the middle. The CDR3 covers 14 residues. CDR1 and CDR2 from the germline V gene are SGHTA and FQGNSA. CDR3 coding DNA: TGTGCCAGCAGCTTCAACCTCGGGAACACTGAAGCTTTCTTT. Translating it yields CASSFNLGNTEAFF.

This clone appeared once. V gene TRBV15 combines with J gene TRBJ2-2; D is perhaps TRBD1 (5 bases). V was clipped by 5 bases and J by 1 base, with 11 bases between them. The CDR3 is made up of 15 amino acids. Germline assignment: CDR1 LNHNV and CDR2 YYDKDF (reference sequence). The CDR3 bases are TGTGCCACCAGCCCCCAAAGGGGGAACACCGGGGAGCTGTTTTTT. As protein: CATSPQRGNTGELFF.

This clone was recorded a few times. This chain connects TRBV30 to TRBJ1-4, with D possibly matching TRBD1 (5 bases). Trimming cost V 2 bases and J 2 bases, with 12 bases left between them. Germline-derived CDR1 and CDR2 are GTSNPN and SVGIG (reference sequence). CDR3 size: 15 residues. The CDR3 coding sequence is TGTGCCTGGAGTAAGCAGGGCCTTACTAATGAAAAACTGTTTTTT. It specifies CAWSKQGLTNEKLFF.